A single sample gave rise to the 24 T cell receptor beta chains below, sequenced in a study of T cell clusters in autoimmune cytopenias (dated by TCRdb to the late 2010s). Each sample's TRB amplification started from approximately 230 ng of peripheral blood genomic DNA, which corresponds to 35,000 to 40,000 genome equivalents. TCRdb records Illumina MiSeq as the sequencer. Multiplex PCR with a touch-down protocol amplified TRB rearrangements, with the TRB-A and TRB-B primer pools combined in a single tube. Each entry corresponds to one CDR3 protein sequence from reads that TCRdb reprocessed, and DNA is not given. This sample's listing comprises fewer than 3,000 distinct CDR3 sequences. Of the sample, approximately 27% falls within the top ten clones. Sequencing was carried out using peripheral blood. Receptor source: a human donor with an autoimmune cytopenia or autoimmune hepatitis (not recorded which).

Judged by frequency, this clonotype is medium-sized. The V call is TRBV19, the J call TRBJ1-3; no DNA is available, so the TRBD1 call from TCRdb remains unchecked. This CDR3 is 15 amino acids long. Looked up from germline, CDR1 is LNHDA and CDR2 is SQIVND (reference sequence). The CDR3 spells CASRPGTSSGNTIYF.

This clonotype registers medium-sized by frequency. The chain combines TRBV15 with TRBJ1-2; the D call of TRBD1 rests on TCRdb alone, since no DNA is present to check it. CDR3 length: 16 residues. Germline lookup yields CDR1 LNHNV and CDR2 YYDKDF (reference sequence). The CDR3 sequence: CATSREIRGGLSGYTF.

According to its frequency, this clonotype is medium-sized (0.01 to 0.1%). The rearrangement joins TRBV6-5 to TRBJ1-2. The CDR3 runs 13 residues. Germline CDR1 and CDR2: MNHEY and SVGAGI. This chain's CDR3 is CASSYGTSYGYTF.

The V gene is TRBV6-5, the J gene TRBJ2-5; TCRdb calls TRBD2, which cannot be checked without DNA. CDR1 is MNHEY and CDR2 is SVGAGI in the germline V gene. The CDR3 contains 17 residues. Here the CDR3 reads CASSYPLRREGQETQYF.

The chain links TRBV6-8 to TRBJ2-5; the D call from TCRdb, TRBD1, cannot be confirmed without DNA. The germline V gene has CDR1 MNHGY and CDR2 SAAAGT. CDR3 length: 15 residues. The CDR3 spells CASVRRGGGGETQFF.

Its frequency marks this clonotype as medium-sized. V gene TRBV6-2 or TRBV6-3 combines with J gene TRBJ2-1; TCRdb selects TRBD2, and the lack of DNA leaves this call unchecked. Per germline, CDR1 MNHEY and CDR2 SVGEGT. CDR3 length: 16 amino acids. The CDR3 is CASSYRIDQAGNEQFF.

Frequency places this clonotype as medium-sized. The chain employs TRBV27 and TRBJ1-4. Germline CDR1 MNHEY, CDR2 SMNVEV (reference sequence). The CDR3 is 14 residues long. CDR3 in amino acids: CASSLSGPNEKLFF.

This clonotype shows up as medium-sized by frequency. The J gene is TRBJ2-1, the V gene TRBV12-3 or TRBV12-4. The CDR3 is 12 residues long. The CDR3 sequence: CASCMGLNEQFF.

This clonotype is labeled medium-sized based on frequency. This chain connects TRBV10-3 to TRBJ2-3; TCRdb selects TRBD1, and the lack of DNA leaves this call unchecked. This CDR3 has 15 residues. The V gene's germline CDR1 is ENHRY and CDR2 SYGVKD. CDR3 region: CAIKDRDRSTDTQYF.

Judged by frequency, this clonotype is medium-sized. The chain combines TRBV12-3 or TRBV12-4 with TRBJ2-3; TCRdb calls TRBD2, which cannot be checked without DNA. This CDR3 is 13 amino acids long. This CDR3 reads CASSWRDTDTQYF.

This clonotype counts as medium-sized by frequency. This chain joins TRBV27 and TRBJ2-7; TCRdb returns TRBD2, unconfirmable since there is no DNA. The germline V gene encodes CDR1 MNHEY and CDR2 SMNVEV (reference sequence). The CDR3 loop spans 13 amino acids. The CDR3 is CASSSLPSYEQYF.

The chain uses TRBV12-3 or TRBV12-4 and TRBJ2-5; TCRdb returns TRBD1, unconfirmable since there is no DNA. This CDR3 comprises 16 residues. The CDR3 region is CASSPSGQLLGETQYF.

Frequency places this clonotype as medium-sized. The chain uses TRBV7-6 and TRBJ1-2. Germline CDR1 SGHVS, CDR2 FNYEAQ. The CDR3 runs 13 residues. The CDR3 reads CASSPAGYYGYTF.

In terms of frequency, this clonotype is medium-sized. V gene TRBV5-6 combines with J gene TRBJ1-6; absent DNA, TCRdb's TRBD1 call cannot be checked. This CDR3 contains 17 residues. Germline CDR1 SGHDT, CDR2 YYEEEE. The CDR3 spells CASSFFQGSSYNSPLHF. Together with reference TRBV5-6 and TRBJ1-6, the CDR3 gives the full variable domain: DAGVTQSPTHLIKTRGQQVTLRCSPKSGHDTVSWYQQALGQGPQFIFQYYEEEERQRGNFPDRFSGHQFPNYSSELNVNALLLGDSALYLCASSFFQGSSYNSPLHFGNGTRLTVT.

The chain links TRBV11-1 to TRBJ2-7. The germline CDR1 and CDR2 sequences are SGHAT and FQDESV (reference sequence). This CDR3 region has 11 residues. The CDR3 sequence: CASSSGYEQYF.

This clonotype is identified as large (0.1 to 1%) from frequency. J is TRBJ2-3 and V is TRBV29-1; TCRdb's D call of TRBD2 is untestable without DNA. CDR1 and CDR2 from the germline V gene are SQVTM and ANQGSEA. CDR3 length: 15 amino acids. The CDR3 loop reads CSVVGLAGLTDTQYF.

This clonotype ranks as medium-sized in terms of frequency. The J gene is TRBJ1-3, the V gene TRBV18; TCRdb lists TRBD1, though no DNA is available to test this call. CDR1 is KGHSH and CDR2 is LQKENI in the germline V gene. The CDR3 is 16 amino acids. CDR3 loop: CASSPGTGISGNTIYF.

In terms of frequency, this clonotype is medium-sized. The chain employs TRBV5-1 and TRBJ2-2; TCRdb's assignment of TRBD1 cannot be checked, as there is no DNA. This CDR3 is 14 amino acids long. The V gene's germline CDR1 is SGHRS and CDR2 YFSETQ. The CDR3 protein is CASSLTGNTGELFF.

This clonotype is deemed medium-sized by its frequency. This chain joins TRBV7-2 and TRBJ2-3; TCRdb reports TRBD2, a call that lacks DNA to check it against. CDR3 length: 12 residues. Per germline, CDR1 SGHTA and CDR2 FQGNSA. The CDR3 region is CASSFGGDTQYF.

This chain uses TRBV24-1 with TRBJ1-5; TCRdb designates TRBD1, a call that cannot be tested without DNA. Germline loops: CDR1 KGHDR, CDR2 SFDVKD. The length of the CDR3 is 14 residues. The CDR3 here is CATSDWGLDQPQHF.

This chain joins TRBV28 and TRBJ2-5; lacking DNA, the TRBD1 call made by TCRdb goes unchecked. The CDR3 length is 16 residues. CDR1 is MDHEN, CDR2 SYDVKM, per germline. The CDR3 loop is CASSSPGQIIQETQYF.

Its frequency marks this clonotype as medium-sized. The rearrangement uses TRBV29-1 and TRBJ1-1; as DNA is missing, the TRBD1 call by TCRdb cannot be tested. CDR1 is SQVTM and CDR2 is ANQGSEA in the germline V gene. The CDR3 covers 13 residues. The CDR3 sequence: CSAAQGTNTEAFF.

This clonotype is classed as medium-sized by frequency. The J gene is TRBJ2-5, the V gene TRBV7-9; checking the TCRdb D call of TRBD2 is not possible without DNA. Germline CDR1 and CDR2: SEHNR and FQNEAQ (reference sequence). The CDR3 totals 17 residues. This chain's CDR3 is CASSLVVASGAQETQYF.

This clonotype registers medium-sized (0.01 to 0.1%) by frequency. The chain joins TRBV30 to TRBJ1-2; no DNA is available, so the TRBD1 call from TCRdb remains unchecked. Germline CDR1 reads GTSNPN; CDR2 reads SVGIG (reference sequence). The CDR3 spans 15 residues. The CDR3 region is CAWSVEDREKRGYTF.